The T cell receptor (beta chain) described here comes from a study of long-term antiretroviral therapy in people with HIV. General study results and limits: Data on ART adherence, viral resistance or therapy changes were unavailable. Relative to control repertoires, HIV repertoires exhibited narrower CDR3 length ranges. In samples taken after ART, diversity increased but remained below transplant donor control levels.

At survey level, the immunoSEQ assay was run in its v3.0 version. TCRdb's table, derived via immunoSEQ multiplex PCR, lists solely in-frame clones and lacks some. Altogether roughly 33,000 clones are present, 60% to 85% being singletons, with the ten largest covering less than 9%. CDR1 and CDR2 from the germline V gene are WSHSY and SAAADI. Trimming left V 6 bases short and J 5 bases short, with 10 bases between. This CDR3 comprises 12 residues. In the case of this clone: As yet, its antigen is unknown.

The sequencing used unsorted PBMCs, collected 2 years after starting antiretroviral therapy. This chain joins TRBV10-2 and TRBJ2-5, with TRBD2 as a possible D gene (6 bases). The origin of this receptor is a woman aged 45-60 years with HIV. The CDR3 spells CASRTRGETQYF. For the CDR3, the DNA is TGCGCCAGCAGGACTCGGGGGGAGACCCAGTACTTC.